The rows below give T cell receptor beta chains drawn from one sample of a study of T-cell memory formation after mild COVID-19. TCRdb analysed the 5' RACE reads with MiXCR anew, one entry per CDR3 protein. This sample has 450,000 to 650,000 distinct CDR3 sequences, with approximately 19% found just once. Sequencing was performed on PBMCs or a T cell subset sorted from them (not recorded which). The source is an adult woman who had mild COVID-19 (a few samples of this study predate the infection). Cell type and time point are not known. Both conserved end residues are part of each CDR3. Each record gives: V gene, J gene, D gene, clone size, CDR3 protein, CDR3 DNA. A D gene is named only where the DNA matches it firmly. Rows give clone size only sometimes, using once, few, many, or a class for an expanded clone.

V: TRBV5-1; J: TRBJ2-5; D: TRBD2; size: many; CDR3: CASSLASGNEKTQYF; DNA: TGCGCCAGCAGCTTGGCCAGCGGGAACGAGAAGACCCAGTACTTC
V: TRBV20-1; J: TRBJ2-2; D: NA; size: NA; CDR3: CSASGNTGELFF; DNA: TGCAGTGCTAGTGGGAACACCGGGGAGCTGTTTTTT
V: TRBV20-1; J: TRBJ2-7; D: TRBD1; size: few; CDR3: CSARVGTGSYEQYF; DNA: TGCAGTGCTAGAGTAGGGACAGGGTCCTACGAGCAGTACTTC
V: TRBV15; J: TRBJ1-6; D: NA; size: NA; CDR3: CATSTVWTVTPLHF; DNA: TGTGCCACCAGCACTGTGTGGACAGTGACGCCCCTCCACTTT
V: TRBV20-1; J: TRBJ2-1; D: TRBD2; size: few; CDR3: CSAPGLAIYNEQFF; DNA: TGCAGTGCTCCGGGACTAGCGATCTACAATGAGCAGTTCTTC
V: TRBV20-1; J: TRBJ2-2; D: NA; size: NA; CDR3: CSARVVRAGELFF; DNA: TGCAGTGCTAGAGTCGTCAGGGCCGGGGAGCTGTTTTTT
V: TRBV3-1; J: TRBJ2-3; D: TRBD1; size: few; CDR3: CATSTRQGASDTQYF; DNA: TGTGCCACCTCCACCAGACAGGGGGCGTCAGATACGCAGTATTTT
V: TRBV21-1; J: TRBJ2-7; D: NA; size: few; CDR3: CASSHKRELAGFNEQYF; DNA: TGTGCCAGCAGCCACAAAAGGGAATTAGCGGGATTCAACGAGCAGTACTTC
V: TRBV3-1; J: TRBJ1-2; D: NA; size: NA; CDR3: CASSQNRDFYGYTF; DNA: TGTGCCAGCAGCCAAAACAGGGATTTCTATGGCTACACCTTC
V: TRBV5-6; J: TRBJ1-2; D: NA; size: many; CDR3: CASSLRRGDYGYTF; DNA: TGTGCCAGCAGCCTGAGGCGGGGGGATTATGGCTACACCTTC
V: TRBV5-1; J: TRBJ2-7; D: NA; size: many; CDR3: CASSSSDSYEQYF; DNA: TGCGCCAGCAGCTCGAGCGACTCCTACGAGCAGTACTTC
V: TRBV5-1; J: TRBJ2-1; D: TRBD1; size: many; CDR3: CASSDTGGEQFF; DNA: TGCGCCAGCAGCGATACAGGGGGTGAGCAGTTCTTC
V: TRBV27; J: TRBJ2-1; D: TRBD2; size: few; CDR3: CASSFIAGEGNEQFF; DNA: TGTGCCAGCTCATTTATAGCGGGAGAGGGAAATGAGCAGTTCTTC
V: TRBV30; J: TRBJ2-3; D: NA; size: NA; CDR3: CAWSVVLAGTDTQYF; DNA: TGTGCCTGGAGTGTAGTCCTAGCCGGCACAGATACGCAGTATTTT
V: TRBV3-1; J: TRBJ2-3; D: TRBD2; size: NA; CDR3: CASSQVAGGADTQYF; DNA: TGTGCCAGCAGCCAAGTGGCGGGAGGAGCGGATACGCAGTATTTT
V: TRBV6-5; J: TRBJ2-3; D: TRBD2; size: few; CDR3: CASSYGEGPTDTQYF; DNA: TGTGCCAGCAGTTATGGGGAGGGCCCGACAGATACGCAGTATTTT
V: TRBV4-2; J: TRBJ1-1; D: TRBD1; size: NA; CDR3: CASSLNRGATEAFF; DNA: TGTGCCAGCAGCCTCAACAGGGGTGCTACTGAAGCTTTCTTT
V: TRBV2; J: TRBJ2-3; D: NA; size: few; CDR3: CASSSTGSWGTQYF; DNA: TGTGCCAGCTCGTCCACAGGGTCTTGGGGTACGCAGTATTTT
V: TRBV7-2; J: TRBJ1-1; D: NA; size: many; CDR3: CASMQQWNTEAFF; DNA: TGTGCCAGCATGCAACAGTGGAACACTGAAGCTTTCTTT
V: TRBV25-1; J: TRBJ2-7; D: TRBD1; size: NA; CDR3: CASSESTGYEQYF; DNA: TGTGCCAGCAGTGAATCGACAGGGTACGAGCAGTACTTC
V: TRBV7-2; J: TRBJ2-5; D: TRBD1; size: NA; CDR3: CASSPDRDRAQYF; DNA: TGTGCCAGCAGCCCGGACAGGGACAGGGCCCAGTACTTC
V: TRBV7-9; J: TRBJ2-1; D: TRBD2; size: NA; CDR3: CASTPGTSMGNEQFF; DNA: TGTGCCAGCACGCCGGGGACTAGCATGGGGAATGAGCAGTTCTTC
V: TRBV12-3/TRBV12-4; J: TRBJ1-6; D: TRBD1; size: NA; CDR3: CASSFSDRGNSPLHF; DNA: TGTGCCAGCAGTTTTTCGGACAGGGGCAATTCACCCCTCCACTTT
V: TRBV19; J: TRBJ2-7; D: TRBD2; size: NA; CDR3: CAVGGLAGAGYEQYF; DNA: TGTGCCGTCGGGGGGCTAGCGGGAGCCGGCTACGAGCAGTACTTC
V: TRBV4-3; J: TRBJ1-1; D: NA; size: NA; CDR3: CASSQDLSFEAFF; DNA: TGCGCCAGCAGCCAAGATCTCAGTTTTGAAGCTTTCTTT
V: TRBV20-1; J: TRBJ1-1; D: NA; size: NA; CDR3: CSARDPLSGDTEAFF; DNA: TGCAGTGCTAGAGATCCCCTTTCTGGGGACACTGAAGCTTTCTTT
V: TRBV7-3; J: TRBJ2-7; D: TRBD2; size: NA; CDR3: CASSLLAGDPYEQYF; DNA: TGTGCCAGCAGCTTACTAGCGGGGGATCCGTACGAGCAGTACTTC